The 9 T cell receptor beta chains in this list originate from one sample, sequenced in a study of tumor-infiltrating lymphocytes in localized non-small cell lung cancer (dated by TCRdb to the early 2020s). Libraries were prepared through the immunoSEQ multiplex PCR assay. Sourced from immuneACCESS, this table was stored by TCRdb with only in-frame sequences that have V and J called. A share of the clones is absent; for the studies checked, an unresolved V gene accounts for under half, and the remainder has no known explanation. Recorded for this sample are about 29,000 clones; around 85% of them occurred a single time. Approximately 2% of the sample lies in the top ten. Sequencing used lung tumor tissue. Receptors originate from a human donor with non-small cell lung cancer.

CDR3 residues: CASSLATSVSYNEQFF. The CDR3 DNA reads as TGTGCCAGCAGCTTAGCAACGTCCGTCTCCTACAATGAGCAGTTCTTC. The gene calls are TRBV7-2 and TRBJ2-1; D is unresolved. This CDR3 region has 16 residues. V dropped 0 bases and J dropped 0 bases, with 9 bases sitting between them. Germline V lookup: CDR1 SGHTA, CDR2 FQGNSA.

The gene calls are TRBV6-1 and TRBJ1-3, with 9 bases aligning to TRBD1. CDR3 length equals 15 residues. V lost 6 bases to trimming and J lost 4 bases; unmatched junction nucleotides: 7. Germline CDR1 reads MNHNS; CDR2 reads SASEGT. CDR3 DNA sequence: TGTGCCAGCAGGACCGGGACAGGGTTCGGAAACACCATATATTTT. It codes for CASRTGTGFGNTIYF.

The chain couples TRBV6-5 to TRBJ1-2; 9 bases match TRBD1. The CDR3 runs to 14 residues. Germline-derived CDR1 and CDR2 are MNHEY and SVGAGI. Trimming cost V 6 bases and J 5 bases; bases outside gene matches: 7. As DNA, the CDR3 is TGTGCCAGCAGACGGACAGGGGAGTTTTATGGCTACACCTTC. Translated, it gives CASRRTGEFYGYTF.

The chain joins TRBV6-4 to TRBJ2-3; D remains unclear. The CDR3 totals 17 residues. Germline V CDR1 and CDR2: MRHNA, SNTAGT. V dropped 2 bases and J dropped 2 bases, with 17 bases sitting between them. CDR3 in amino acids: CASSDRNRSRNTDTQYF. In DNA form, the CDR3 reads TGTGCCAGCAGTGACAGAAACAGATCCCGGAACACAGATACGCAGTATTTT.

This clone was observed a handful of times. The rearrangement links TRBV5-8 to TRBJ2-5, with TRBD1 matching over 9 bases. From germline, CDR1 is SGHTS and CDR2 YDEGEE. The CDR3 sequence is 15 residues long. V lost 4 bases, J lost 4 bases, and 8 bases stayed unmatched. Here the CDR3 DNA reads TGTGCCAGCAGCCGACAGGGGGGGTACGGAGAGACCCAGTACTTC. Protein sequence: CASSRQGGYGETQYF. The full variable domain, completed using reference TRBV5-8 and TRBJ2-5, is EAGVTQSPTHLIKTRGQQATLRCSPISGHTSVYWYQQALGLGLQFLLWYDEGEERNRGNFPPRFSGRQFPNYSSELNVNALELEDSALYLCASSRQGGYGETQYFGPGTRLLVL.

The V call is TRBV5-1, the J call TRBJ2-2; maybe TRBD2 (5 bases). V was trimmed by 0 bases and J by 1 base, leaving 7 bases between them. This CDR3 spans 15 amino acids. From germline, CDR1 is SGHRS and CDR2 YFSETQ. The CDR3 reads CASSLGRGNTGELFF. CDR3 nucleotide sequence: TGCGCCAGCAGCTTGGGTCGGGGGAACACCGGGGAGCTGTTTTTT.

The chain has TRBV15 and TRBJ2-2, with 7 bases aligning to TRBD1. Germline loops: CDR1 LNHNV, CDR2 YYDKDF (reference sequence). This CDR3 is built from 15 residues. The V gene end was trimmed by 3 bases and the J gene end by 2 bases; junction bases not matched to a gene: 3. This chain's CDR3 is CATSSYRGNTGELFF. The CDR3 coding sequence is TGTGCCACCAGCAGTTACAGGGGTAACACCGGGGAGCTGTTTTTT.

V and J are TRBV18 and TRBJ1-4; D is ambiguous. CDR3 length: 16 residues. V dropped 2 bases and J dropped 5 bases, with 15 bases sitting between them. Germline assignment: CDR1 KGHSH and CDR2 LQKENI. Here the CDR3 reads CASSPTPTSVNEKLFF. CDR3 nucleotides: TGTGCCAGCTCACCAACACCGACATCCGTCAATGAAAAACTGTTTTTT.

The CDR3 bases are TGTGCCTGGAGTGTAATTGGGGGCCCTGGCACCATATATTTT. Translation gives CAWSVIGGPGTIYF. V and J are TRBV30 and TRBJ1-3; tentatively, D is TRBD1 (6 bases). The V and J ends lost 0 bases and 9 bases respectively, with 15 bases between them. Per the germline V gene, CDR1 is GTSNPN and CDR2 is SVGIG (reference sequence). The CDR3 sequence is 14 residues long. The entire variable domain, with the rest obtained from reference TRBV30 and TRBJ1-3, is as follows: SQTIHQWPATLVQPVGSPLSLECTVEGTSNPNLYWYRQAAGRGLQLLFYSVGIGQISSEVPQNLSASRPQDRQFILSSKKLLLSDSGFYLCAWSVIGGPGTIYFGEGSWLTVV.